This record looks at one TCR beta chain sequence and its context. This entry is derived from a study of blood T cell repertoires in COVID-19. Study overall: Samples came from the United States, Italy and Spain, spanning acute and convalescent COVID-19. The analysed material was cDNA or gDNA that came from T cells, B-cell-depleted T cells, or PBMCs.

The CDR3 runs 14 residues. From germline, CDR1 is MDHEN and CDR2 SYDVKM. Trimming removed 5 bases from V and 7 bases from J, with 17 bases in between. In the source study's methods: Estimates of nucleated cell counts were drawn from the amplification of reference gene primers. Method: immunoSEQ multiplex PCR; TCRdb's copy keeps in-frame clones and lacks some. V and J calls and clone size are those listed in that table; D and trimming were worked out from the DNA. The sample lists over 200,000 clones, about 83% occurring once. The Seattle patients joined while their infection was active and were tracked longitudinally afterward.

The sequenced sample consisted of peripheral blood. This chain connects TRBV28 to TRBJ1-2, with a possible D match to TRBD1 (6 bases). This TCR came from a woman aged 25 to 39 with COVID-19, enrolled during active disease. The CDR3 is CASSPGTTVSGYTF. The DNA of the CDR3 is TGTGCCAGCAGTCCAGGGACAACCGTTTCTGGCTACACCTTC.